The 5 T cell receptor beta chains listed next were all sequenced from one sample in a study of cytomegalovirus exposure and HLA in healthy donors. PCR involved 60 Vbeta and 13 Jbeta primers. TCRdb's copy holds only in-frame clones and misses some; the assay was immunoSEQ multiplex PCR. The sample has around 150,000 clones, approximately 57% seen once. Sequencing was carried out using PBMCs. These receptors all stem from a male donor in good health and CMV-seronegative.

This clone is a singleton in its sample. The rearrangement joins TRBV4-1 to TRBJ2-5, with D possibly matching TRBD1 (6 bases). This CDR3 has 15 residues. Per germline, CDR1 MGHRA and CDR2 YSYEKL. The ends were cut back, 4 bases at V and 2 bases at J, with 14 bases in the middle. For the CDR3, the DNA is TGCGCCAGCAGCCTGTCAGGGGCCCGTCAAGAGACCCAGTACTTC. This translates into CASSLSGARQETQYF.

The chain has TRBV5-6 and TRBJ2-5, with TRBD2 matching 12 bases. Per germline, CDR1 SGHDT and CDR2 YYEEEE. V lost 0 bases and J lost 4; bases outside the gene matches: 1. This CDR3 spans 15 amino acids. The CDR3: CASSLAGLAGETQYF. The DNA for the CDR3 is TGTGCCAGCAGCTTGGCGGGACTAGCGGGAGAGACCCAGTACTTC.

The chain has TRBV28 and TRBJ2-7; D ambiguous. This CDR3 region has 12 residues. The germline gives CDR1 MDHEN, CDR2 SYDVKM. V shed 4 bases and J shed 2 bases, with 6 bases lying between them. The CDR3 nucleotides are TGTGCCAGCAGTTCAATCCCCTACGAGCAGTACTTC. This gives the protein CASSSIPYEQYF.

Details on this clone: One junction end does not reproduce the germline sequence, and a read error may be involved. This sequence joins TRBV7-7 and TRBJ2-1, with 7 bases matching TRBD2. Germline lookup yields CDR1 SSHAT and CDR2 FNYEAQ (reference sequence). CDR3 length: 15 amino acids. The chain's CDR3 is CASSQGGARVSEQFF. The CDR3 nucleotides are TGTGCTAGCAGCCAGGGAGGGGCCAGGGTCAGCGAGCAGTTCTTC.

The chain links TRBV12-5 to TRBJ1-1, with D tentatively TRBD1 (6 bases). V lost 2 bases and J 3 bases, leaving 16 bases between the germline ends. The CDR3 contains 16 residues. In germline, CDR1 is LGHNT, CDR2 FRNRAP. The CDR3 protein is CASGLIPDSFDTEAFF. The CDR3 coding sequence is TGTGCTAGTGGTTTGATCCCGGACAGTTTCGACACTGAAGCTTTCTTT.